The clone carrying this T cell receptor beta chain was seen a few times. Antigen unknown. The CDR3 covers 13 residues. Germline CDR1 SGHTA, CDR2 FQGNSA. The V gene lost 2 bases and the J gene lost 1 base, with 5 bases spanning the gap. These data are taken from a study of CD8 T cells in ankylosing spondylitis. Quantitative molecular-barcoded 5'-RACE generated the TCR beta libraries. TCRdb recomputed calls from the 5' RACE reads with MiXCR, one row per CDR3 protein. The repertoire has over 700,000 distinct CDR3 sequences, 15% to 20% of them found once; the top ten carry under 20%. Study-wide findings and caveats: A CD8+ phenotype characterized the disease-linked clones, which were relatively rare in peripheral blood. Reports of some motif variants in reactive arthritis synovial fluid and blood predate this one. The authors reported significant enrichment of disease-linked clones in matched ankylosing spondylitis synovial fluid. Seemingly distinctive of ankylosing spondylitis blood was a TCR beta motif formed by eight highly homologous variants.

What was sequenced was blood, either unsorted or a sorted T cell fraction (not recorded which). This clonotype was sampled from a male donor with ankylosing spondylitis. The V call is TRBV7-2, the J call TRBJ2-5; unclear D gene. CDR3 DNA: TGTGCCAGCAGCTTATCCACCCAAGAGACCCAGTACTTC. It encodes CASSLSTQETQYF.